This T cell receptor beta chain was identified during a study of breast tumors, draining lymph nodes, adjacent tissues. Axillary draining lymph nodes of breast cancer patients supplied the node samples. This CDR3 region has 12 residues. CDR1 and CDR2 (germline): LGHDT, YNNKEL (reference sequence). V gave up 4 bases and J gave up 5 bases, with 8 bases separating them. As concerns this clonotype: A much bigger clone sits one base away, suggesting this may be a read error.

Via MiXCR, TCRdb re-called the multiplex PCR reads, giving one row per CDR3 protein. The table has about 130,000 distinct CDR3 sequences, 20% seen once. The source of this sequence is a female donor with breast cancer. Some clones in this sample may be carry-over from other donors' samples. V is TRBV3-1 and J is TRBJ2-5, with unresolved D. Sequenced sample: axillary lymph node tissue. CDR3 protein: CASSRQRETQYF. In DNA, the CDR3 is TGTGCCAGCAGCCGGCAGAGGGAGACCCAGTACTTC.